A single sample is the source of the 4 T cell receptor beta chains below, sequenced in a study of spatial heterogeneity in lung cancer. Time point meaning: sample taken at primary tumor resection. Whole RNA obtained from tumor, nontumor lung or frozen PBMC underwent sequencing without sorting. TCRdb reprocessed the 5' RACE reads via MiXCR and lists one record per CDR3 protein. The sample lists tens of thousands of distinct CDR3 sequences; around 8.4% were seen once. Source: PBMCs, taken at surgery. These TCRs come from a female donor with early-stage non-small cell lung cancer.

The V call is TRBV24-1, the J call TRBJ2-7; 8 nucleotides align to TRBD2. The J segment lost 5 bases and the V segment lost 9 bases, leaving 11 bases of the junction unmatched. The CDR3 runs to 14 residues. The germline V gene encodes CDR1 KGHDR and CDR2 SFDVKD. CDR3 residues: CATSQAGVPDEQYF. Written as DNA, the CDR3 is TGTGCCACCTCTCAAGCGGGAGTTCCTGACGAGCAGTACTTC.

This clonotype was counted at least ten times. The genes are TRBV7-9 and TRBJ2-7; 11 bases line up with TRBD2. In germline, CDR1 is SEHNR, CDR2 FQNEAQ (reference sequence). Unmatched junction bases numbered 3, after V lost 5 bases and J lost 3 bases. The CDR3 sequence is 14 residues long. The CDR3 here is CASSAGTSGYEQYF. The DNA for the CDR3 is TGTGCCAGCAGCGCCGGGACTAGCGGCTACGAGCAGTACTTC.

This clonotype came up many times. The V and J genes are TRBV5-1 and TRBJ1-5; no clear D. Germline lookup yields CDR1 SGHRS and CDR2 YFSETQ. The V gene lost 0 bases and the J gene lost 0 bases, with 7 bases spanning the gap. The CDR3 covers 15 residues. The CDR3 DNA reads as TGCGCCAGCAGCTTGGGCGGCAGTAGCAATCAGCCCCAGCATTTT. Amino acid sequence: CASSLGGSSNQPQHF.

The chain is built from TRBV11-2 and TRBJ2-3; 9 bases are a match to TRBD2. CDR1 and CDR2 from the germline V gene are SGHAT and FQNNGV. This CDR3 is built from 19 residues. V trimming: 6 bases; J trimming: 1 base; junction bases outside the gene matches: 17. The CDR3 protein is CASRPKIYFSGSGTDTQYF. The CDR3 coding sequence is TGTGCCAGCAGACCAAAAATTTATTTTAGCGGGAGTGGCACAGATACGCAGTATTTT.